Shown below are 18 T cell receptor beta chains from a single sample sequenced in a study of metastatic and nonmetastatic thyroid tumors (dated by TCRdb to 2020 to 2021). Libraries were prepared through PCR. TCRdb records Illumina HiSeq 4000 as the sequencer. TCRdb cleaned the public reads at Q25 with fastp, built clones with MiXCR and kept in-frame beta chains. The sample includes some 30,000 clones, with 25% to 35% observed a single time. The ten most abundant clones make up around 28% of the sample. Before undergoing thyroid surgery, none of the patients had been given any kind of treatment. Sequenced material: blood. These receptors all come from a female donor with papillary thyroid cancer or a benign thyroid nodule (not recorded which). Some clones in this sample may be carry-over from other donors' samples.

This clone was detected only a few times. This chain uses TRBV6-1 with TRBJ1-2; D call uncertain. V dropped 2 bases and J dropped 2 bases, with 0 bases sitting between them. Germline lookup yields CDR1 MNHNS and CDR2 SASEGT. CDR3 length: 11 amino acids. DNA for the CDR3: TGTGCCAGCAGTGAAAACTATGGCTACACCTTC. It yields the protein CASSENYGYTF.

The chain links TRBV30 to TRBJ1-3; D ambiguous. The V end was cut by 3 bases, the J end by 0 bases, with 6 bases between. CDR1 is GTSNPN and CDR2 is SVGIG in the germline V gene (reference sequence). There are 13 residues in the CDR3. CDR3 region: CAWSQFSGNTIYF. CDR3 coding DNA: TGTGCCTGGAGCCAGTTCTCTGGAAACACCATATATTTT.

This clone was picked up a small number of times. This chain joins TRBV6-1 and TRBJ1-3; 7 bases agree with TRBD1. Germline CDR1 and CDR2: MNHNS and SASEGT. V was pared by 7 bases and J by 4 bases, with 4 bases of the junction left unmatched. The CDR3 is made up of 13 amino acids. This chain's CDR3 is CASIRGQGNTIYF. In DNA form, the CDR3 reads TGTGCCAGCATCCGGGGACAGGGAAACACCATATATTTT.

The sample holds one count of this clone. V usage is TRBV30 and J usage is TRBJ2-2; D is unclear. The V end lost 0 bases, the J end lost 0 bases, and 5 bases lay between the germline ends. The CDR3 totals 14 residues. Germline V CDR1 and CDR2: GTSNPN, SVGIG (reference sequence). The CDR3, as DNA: TGTGCCTGGAGTGTTTTGGCGAACACCGGGGAGCTGTTTTTT. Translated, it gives CAWSVLANTGELFF.

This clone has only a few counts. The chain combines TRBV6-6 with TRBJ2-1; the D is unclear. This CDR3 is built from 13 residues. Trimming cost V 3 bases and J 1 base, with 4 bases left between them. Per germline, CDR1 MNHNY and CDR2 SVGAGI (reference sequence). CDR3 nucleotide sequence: TGTGCCAGCAGTTATAAATCCTACAATGAGCAGTTCTTC. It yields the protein CASSYKSYNEQFF.

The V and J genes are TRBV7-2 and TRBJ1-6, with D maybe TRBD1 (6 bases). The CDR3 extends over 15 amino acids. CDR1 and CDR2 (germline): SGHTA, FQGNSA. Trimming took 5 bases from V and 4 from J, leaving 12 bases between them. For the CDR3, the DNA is TGTGCCAGCAGCGCGAGAACAGGGTATAATTCACCCCTCCACTTT. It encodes CASSARTGYNSPLHF.

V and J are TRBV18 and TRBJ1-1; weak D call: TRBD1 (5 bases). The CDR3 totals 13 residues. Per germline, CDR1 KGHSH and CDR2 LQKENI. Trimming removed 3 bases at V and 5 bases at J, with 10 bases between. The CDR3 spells CASSPEGLTEAFF. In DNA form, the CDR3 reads TGTGCCAGCTCACCGGAGGGGTTGACTGAAGCTTTCTTT.

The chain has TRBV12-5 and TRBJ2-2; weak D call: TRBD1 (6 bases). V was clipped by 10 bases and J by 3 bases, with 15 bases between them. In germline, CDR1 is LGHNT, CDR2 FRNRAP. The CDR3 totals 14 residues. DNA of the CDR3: TGTGCTACACACCGGGACAAGTACACCGGGGAGCTGTTTTTT. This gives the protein CATHRDKYTGELFF.

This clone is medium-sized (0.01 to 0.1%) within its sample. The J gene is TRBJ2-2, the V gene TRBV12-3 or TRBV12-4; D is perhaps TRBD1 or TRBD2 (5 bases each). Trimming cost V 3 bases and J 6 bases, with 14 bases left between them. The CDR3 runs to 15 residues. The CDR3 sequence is CASSLGEGWAGELFF. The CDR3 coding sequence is TGTGCCAGCAGTTTGGGGGAAGGTTGGGCCGGGGAGCTGTTTTTT.

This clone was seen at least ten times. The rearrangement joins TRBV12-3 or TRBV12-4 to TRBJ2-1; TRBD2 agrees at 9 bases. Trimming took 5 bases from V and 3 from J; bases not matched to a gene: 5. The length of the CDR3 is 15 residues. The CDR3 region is CASSDFSGSYNEQFF. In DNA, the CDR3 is TGTGCCAGCAGTGACTTTAGCGGGAGCTACAATGAGCAGTTCTTC.

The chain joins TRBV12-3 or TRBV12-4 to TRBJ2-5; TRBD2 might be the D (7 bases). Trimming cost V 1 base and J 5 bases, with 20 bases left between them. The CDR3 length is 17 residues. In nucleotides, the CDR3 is TGTGCCAGCAGTTTAGGTGCGGGAGCCATCACAGGGGAGACCCAGTACTTC. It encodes CASSLGAGAITGETQYF.

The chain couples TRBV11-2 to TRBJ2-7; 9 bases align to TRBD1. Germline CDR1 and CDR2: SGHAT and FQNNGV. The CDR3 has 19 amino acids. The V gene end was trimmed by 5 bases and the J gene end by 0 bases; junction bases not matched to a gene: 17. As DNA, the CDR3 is TGTGCCAGCAGCCCCACCCAGGGACAGGGATCCATGAGCTCCTACGAGCAGTACTTC. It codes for CASSPTQGQGSMSSYEQYF.

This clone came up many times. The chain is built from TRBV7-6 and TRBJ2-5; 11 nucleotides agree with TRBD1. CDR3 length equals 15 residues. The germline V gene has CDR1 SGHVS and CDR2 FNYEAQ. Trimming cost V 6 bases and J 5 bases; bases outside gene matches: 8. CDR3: CASRSRDRGFETQYF. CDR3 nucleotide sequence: TGTGCCAGCAGGTCCCGGGACAGGGGGTTTGAGACCCAGTACTTC.

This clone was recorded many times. CDR3 DNA: TGTGCCAGCAGCTCCAAATTGGGGGGCTGGACCTTC. Translation: CASSSKLGGWTF. The J gene is TRBJ1-2, the V gene TRBV7-2; TRBD1 might be the D (6 bases). Germline V gene data show CDR1 as SGHTA and CDR2 as FQGNSA. The CDR3 runs to 12 residues. V lost 4 bases and J 14 bases, leaving 17 bases between the germline ends.

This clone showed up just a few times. The CDR3 DNA follows: TGTGCCAGCAGCCCCGCGGGGGCGTACGACTATGGCTACACCTTC. This sequence encodes CASSPAGAYDYGYTF. V usage is TRBV11-3 and J usage is TRBJ1-2; D perhaps matches TRBD1 (6 bases). Per germline, CDR1 SGHNT and CDR2 YENEEA. The CDR3 runs to 15 residues. V dropped 5 bases and J dropped 3 bases, with 16 bases sitting between them.

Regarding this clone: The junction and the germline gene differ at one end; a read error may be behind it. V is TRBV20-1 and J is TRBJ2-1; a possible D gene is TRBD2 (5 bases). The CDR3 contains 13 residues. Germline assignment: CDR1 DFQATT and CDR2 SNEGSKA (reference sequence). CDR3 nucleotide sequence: TGCAGTACTAGAAAGGCGCCGAACAATGAGCAGTTCTTC. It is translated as CSTRKAPNNEQFF.

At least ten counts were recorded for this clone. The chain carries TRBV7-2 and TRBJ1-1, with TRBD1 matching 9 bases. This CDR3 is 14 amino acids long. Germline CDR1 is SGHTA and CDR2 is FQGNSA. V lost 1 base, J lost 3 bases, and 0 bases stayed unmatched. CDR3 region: CASSLGTGDTEAFF. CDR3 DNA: TGTGCCAGCAGCTTAGGGACAGGGGACACTGAAGCTTTCTTT.

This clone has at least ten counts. CDR3 sequence (DNA): TGCGCCAGCAGCCTCCGGGTCACAGGGACCACCGGGGAGCTGTTTTTT. It encodes CASSLRVTGTTGELFF. The chain carries TRBV5-1 and TRBJ2-2, with D perhaps matching TRBD1 (6 bases). The CDR3 runs to 16 residues. Trimming removed 4 bases from V and 4 bases from J, with 17 bases in between. CDR1 and CDR2 from the germline V gene are SGHRS and YFSETQ.